Listed here are 3 T cell receptor beta chains from one sample, sequenced in a study of Graves' ophthalmopathy and Graves' hyperthyroidism. Amplification targeted the TCR beta CDR3 regions, with RNA transcripts as the source material. Investigators did first-round RT-PCR with HTBI primers, then second-round multiplex PCR. TCRdb passed the multiplex PCR reads through MiXCR, listing each CDR3 protein once. In the table there are roughly 400,000 distinct CDR3 sequences, approximately 20% of which are singletons. The source material was peripheral blood. Every receptor here comes from a young woman with Graves' ophthalmopathy.

This clonotype was counted many times. This rearrangement joins TRBV29-1 to TRBJ2-2; 9 nucleotides align to TRBD1. The length of the CDR3 is 15 residues. The junction had 6 bases not matched to a gene; V was cut back by 5 bases and J by 2 bases. Germline loops: CDR1 SQVTM, CDR2 ANQGSEA. The CDR3 DNA follows: TGCAGCGTTTCCAGACAGGGGGACAACACCGGGGAGCTGTTTTTT. Amino acids: CSVSRQGDNTGELFF.

This clonotype was seen ten or more times. This chain links TRBV5-1 with TRBJ1-1, with 8 nucleotides matching TRBD1. Germline V gene sequence: CDR1 SGHRS, CDR2 YFSETQ. The CDR3 totals 13 residues. V was pared by 2 bases and J by 8 bases, with 5 bases of the junction left unmatched. In nucleotides, the CDR3 is TGCGCCAGCAGCTTCCCGACAGGGGCCGAAGCTTTCTTT. Protein product: CASSFPTGAEAFF.

Many counts were recorded for this clonotype. This rearrangement joins TRBV14 to TRBJ2-7; the D is unclear. Germline loops: CDR1 SGHDN, CDR2 FVKESK. Deletions cut 3 bases from V and 2 bases from J, with 11 bases between. The CDR3 consists of 14 residues. CDR3 sequence reads: CASSHVTYTYEQYF. The DNA for the CDR3 is TGTGCCAGCAGCCACGTGACCTATACCTACGAGCAGTACTTC.